The 15 T cell receptor beta chains below all came from one sample that was sequenced in a study of blood T cell repertoires in COVID-19. Profiled with immunoSEQ multiplex PCR; TCRdb holds only in-frame clones, not every one. The sample lists under 200,000 clones; around 83% were seen once. Sequencing was performed on peripheral blood. The receptor source for this set is a human donor in a cohort sampled during active COVID-19.

V usage is TRBV6-2 or TRBV6-3 and J usage is TRBJ1-5; no definite D call. Per germline, CDR1 MNHEY and CDR2 SVGEGT. The CDR3 spans 13 residues. V was trimmed by 4 bases and J by 4 bases, leaving 8 bases between them. The CDR3 DNA follows: TGTGCCAGCAGTTTGATCGGGAATCAGCCCCAGCATTTT. Its protein product is CASSLIGNQPQHF.

The V gene is TRBV28, the J gene TRBJ1-2; 10 bases line up with TRBD1. CDR1 MDHEN and CDR2 SYDVKM come from the germline V gene. Trimming cost V 5 bases and J 2 bases; bases outside gene matches: 5. The CDR3 runs 15 residues. The CDR3, as DNA: TGTGCCAGCAGTCCGTCGGGACAGGGGAACTATGGCTACACCTTC. It yields the protein CASSPSGQGNYGYTF.

The chain couples TRBV4-1 to TRBJ1-3; D remains unclear. V was pared by 1 base and J by 6 bases, with 7 bases between. The CDR3 covers 13 residues. The germline CDR1 and CDR2 sequences are MGHRA and YSYEKL. The CDR3 protein is CASSQVSENTIYF. The CDR3 DNA is TGCGCCAGCAGCCAAGTGTCAGAAAACACCATATATTTT.

The chain links TRBV10-2 to TRBJ2-3, with TRBD2 matching over 12 bases. Germline CDR1 WSHSY, CDR2 SAAADI. The CDR3 has 16 amino acids. V shed 3 bases and J 7 bases; nucleotides not matched to a gene: 8. The DNA of the CDR3 is TGCGCCAGCAGTGAAACGACTAGCGGGAGCAGGCATACGCAGTATTTT. Protein: CASSETTSGSRHTQYF.

The chain links TRBV21-1 to TRBJ1-1; TRBD1 reflects the table's D call only, with no check against the DNA. TRBV21-1 is noted as a pseudogene. This CDR3 has 17 residues. The CDR3 is CASSSTGTEIMNTEAFF. The CDR3, as DNA: TGTGCCAGCAGCAGCACCGGGACAGAGATTATGAACACTGAAGCTTTCTTT.

The chain has TRBV25-1 and TRBJ2-7, with a possible D match to TRBD2 (6 bases). Germline loops: CDR1 MGHDK, CDR2 SYGVNS. The V and J ends lost 4 bases and 3 bases respectively, with 19 bases between them. CDR3 length: 16 amino acids. The CDR3 DNA reads TGTGCCAGCAGTGGCGGGACCTTAAACCCGGGCTACGAGCAGTACTTC. Its protein is CASSGGTLNPGYEQYF.

The genes are TRBV6-2 or TRBV6-3 and TRBJ2-7; 14 bases agree with TRBD2. J lost 4 bases, V lost 2 bases, and 4 bases had no gene match. The CDR3 runs 16 residues. Germline V gene sequence: CDR1 MNHEY, CDR2 SVGEGT. DNA for the CDR3: TGTGCCAGCAGTTACGCCAGGACTAGCGGGGGGTACGAGCAGTACTTC. Encoded protein: CASSYARTSGGYEQYF.

In its sample, this clone was seen once. This sequence joins TRBV27 and TRBJ2-7, with TRBD2 matching 14 bases. The CDR3 spans 16 residues. V lost 2 bases and J lost 7; bases outside the gene matches: 7. Per the germline V gene, CDR1 is MNHEY and CDR2 is SMNVEV (reference sequence). The DNA of the CDR3 is TGTGCCAGCAGTTTAGGAACCGGACTAGCGGGAGGAGAGCAGTACTTC. Translating it yields CASSLGTGLAGGEQYF.

This chain connects TRBV7-9 to TRBJ1-1, with unresolved D. The V gene lost 1 base and the J gene lost 1 base, with 7 bases spanning the gap. This CDR3 spans 14 amino acids. CDR1 is SEHNR, CDR2 FQNEAQ, per germline (reference sequence). The chain's CDR3 is CASSLDGWNTEAFF. Here the CDR3 DNA reads TGTGCCAGCAGCTTAGATGGCTGGAACACTGAAGCTTTCTTT.

This clone has just one count. The V call is TRBV4-2, the J call TRBJ1-2; 10 nucleotides line up with TRBD1. Trimming at V came to 0 bases and at J to 5 bases, leaving 12 bases not matched to a gene. The germline gives CDR1 LGHNA, CDR2 YNFKEQ. This CDR3 comprises 18 residues. CDR3 nucleotides: TGTGCCAGCAGCCAAGATCTGACAGGGGGCCCGGGGGATTATGGCTACACCTTC. Protein: CASSQDLTGGPGDYGYTF.

With respect to this clone: The sample has other DNA sequences that encode this CDR3 too. This chain connects TRBV7-2 to TRBJ1-1, with 9 nucleotides matching TRBD1. Germline V gives CDR1 SGHTA, CDR2 FQGNSA. Germline trimming cut 3 bases from V and 2 bases from J; bases unmatched to any gene: 1. The CDR3 extends over 14 amino acids. The CDR3 is CASSLGQGNTEAFF. The CDR3 DNA reads TGTGCCAGCAGCTTGGGACAGGGTAACACTGAAGCTTTCTTT.

The chain is built from TRBV7-9 and TRBJ2-7; perhaps TRBD2 as D (6 bases). Germline CDR1 SEHNR, CDR2 FQNEAQ (reference sequence). V gave up 1 base and J gave up 5 bases, with 12 bases separating them. This CDR3 has 14 amino acids. CDR3 in DNA: TGTGCCAGCAGCTTAGTGTCCGGGAGCCACGAGCAGTACTTC. Residues: CASSLVSGSHEQYF.

The chain joins TRBV7-2 to TRBJ2-1; D perhaps matches TRBD1 (6 bases). Germline values: CDR1 SGHTA, CDR2 FQGNSA. V shed 2 bases and J shed 3 bases, with 8 bases lying between them. This CDR3 region has 14 residues. CDR3 in DNA: TGTGCCAGCAGCTTACGGACAGTCTACAATGAGCAGTTCTTC. This codes for CASSLRTVYNEQFF.

The chain uses TRBV10-1 and TRBJ1-3; D ambiguous. From germline, CDR1 is WNHNN and CDR2 SYGVQD (reference sequence). Trimming cost V 6 bases and J 10 bases, with 10 bases left between them. The CDR3 extends over 11 amino acids. Here the CDR3 reads CASRKTLTIYF. In nucleotides, the CDR3 is TGCGCCAGCAGAAAGACTTTAACCATATATTTT.

This sequence joins TRBV3-1 (or the pseudogene TRBV3-2) and TRBJ2-5, with 16 bases that match TRBD2. V shed 3 bases and J 1 base; nucleotides not matched to a gene: 2. CDR1 is LGHDT, CDR2 YNNKEL, per germline (reference sequence). This CDR3 has 17 amino acids. The CDR3 reads CASSQGLAGGPQETQYF. The DNA of the CDR3 is TGTGCCAGCAGCCAGGGACTAGCGGGGGGGCCCCAAGAGACCCAGTACTTC.